Presented here are 32 T cell receptor beta chains from one specimen sequenced in a study of monozygotic twins with inflammatory bowel disease. TCRdb derives one entry per CDR3 protein from the 5' RACE reads, leaving out DNA. In total, the table holds around 380,000 distinct CDR3 sequences. The sequenced sample consisted of blood. Receptor source: a human donor with ulcerative colitis or Crohn's disease, or a healthy co-twin of an affected twin (not recorded which).

The chain is built from TRBV2 and TRBJ1-2; the TCRdb D gene call, TRBD1, has no DNA to confirm it. Germline V CDR1 and CDR2: SNHLY, FYNNEI. The CDR3 extends over 15 amino acids. The CDR3 loop reads CASSATGRTDYGYTF.

The rearrangement joins TRBV6-5 to TRBJ1-6; no DNA is available, so the TRBD1 call from TCRdb remains unchecked. Germline CDR1 MNHEY, CDR2 SVGAGI. The CDR3 is 14 residues long. CDR3 amino acids: CASSYEGDSSPLHF.

The chain has TRBV20-1 and TRBJ1-6. This CDR3 is built from 15 residues. From germline, CDR1 is DFQATT and CDR2 SNEGSKA (reference sequence). The CDR3 sequence: CSAKGTSSYNSPLHF.

This chain links TRBV27 with TRBJ1-6; the D call from TCRdb, TRBD1, cannot be confirmed without DNA. The CDR3 runs to 14 residues. Germline values: CDR1 MNHEY, CDR2 SMNVEV (reference sequence). CDR3 sequence: CASSRGQKNSPLHF.

The chain carries TRBV20-1 and TRBJ2-5; TCRdb names TRBD1, which stays unverified in the absence of DNA. Germline values: CDR1 DFQATT, CDR2 SNEGSKA (reference sequence). The CDR3 length is 15 residues. This chain's CDR3 is CSAALPGTIQETQYF.

The chain is built from TRBV19 and TRBJ2-1. Germline CDR1 is LNHDA and CDR2 is SQIVND (reference sequence). This CDR3 contains 12 residues. The CDR3 reads CASQQSYNEQFF.

The chain employs TRBV20-1 and TRBJ1-2; there is no DNA to check the TCRdb D call of TRBD1. The CDR3 is 15 residues long. Germline V gene data show CDR1 as DFQATT and CDR2 as SNEGSKA (reference sequence). The CDR3 is CSARVAGRPNYGYTF.

The chain links TRBV10-3 to TRBJ2-3; TCRdb names TRBD2, which stays unverified in the absence of DNA. CDR1 is ENHRY, CDR2 SYGVKD, per germline. CDR3 length: 15 amino acids. The CDR3 reads CAISQTSGSTDTQYF.

CDR3: CASSLSHRGGAYEQYF. The J gene is TRBJ2-7, the V gene TRBV7-2; the TRBD1 assignment by TCRdb is unverifiable without DNA. The CDR3 is made up of 16 amino acids. CDR1 is SGHTA and CDR2 is FQGNSA in the germline V gene.

This chain links TRBV20-1 with TRBJ2-7; with no DNA, the TCRdb D assignment of TRBD1 cannot be verified. The length of the CDR3 is 14 residues. CDR1 is DFQATT and CDR2 is SNEGSKA in the germline V gene (reference sequence). The CDR3 is CSASTGEQIYEQYF.

The rearrangement links TRBV12-3 or TRBV12-4 to TRBJ2-1; TCRdb names TRBD2, which stays unverified in the absence of DNA. The CDR3 is 15 residues long. CDR3 sequence: CASSGRGGGAGEQFF.

V usage is TRBV2 and J usage is TRBJ2-2; TCRdb proposes TRBD2, but this gene call is untestable without DNA. The germline CDR1 and CDR2 sequences are SNHLY and FYNNEI. The CDR3 runs 14 residues. The CDR3 spells CASSIRDYTGELFF. The whole variable domain, filled in from reference TRBV2 and TRBJ2-2, reads EPEVTQTPSHQVTQMGQEVILRCVPISNHLYFYWYRQILGQKVEFLVSFYNNEISEKSEIFDDQFSVERPDGSNFTLKIRSTKLEDSAMYFCASSIRDYTGELFFGEGSRLTVL.

The chain employs TRBV7-2 and TRBJ2-7; TCRdb's D call, TRBD1, is unchecked because there is no DNA. CDR3 length: 15 residues. Germline CDR1 and CDR2: SGHTA and FQGNSA. The CDR3 region is CASSSPGTVSYEQYF.

The rearrangement links TRBV28 to TRBJ2-7; TCRdb's assignment of TRBD1 cannot be checked, as there is no DNA. The CDR3 runs to 15 residues. CDR1 is MDHEN, CDR2 SYDVKM, per germline. CDR3 sequence reads: CASSLLSRPPYEQYF.

The rearrangement joins TRBV7-2 to TRBJ2-1; TCRdb outputs TRBD1, but without DNA this stays unchecked. The CDR3 is made up of 15 amino acids. From germline, CDR1 is SGHTA and CDR2 FQGNSA. The chain's CDR3 is CASSPGGALYNEQFF. Full variable domain (rest looked up from reference TRBV7-2 and TRBJ2-1): GAGVSQSPSNKVTEKGKDVELRCDPISGHTALYWYRQSLGQGLEFLIYFQGNSAPDKSGLPSDRFSAERTGGSVSTLTIQRTQQEDSAVYLCASSPGGALYNEQFFGPGTRLTVL.

The chain recombines TRBV2 with TRBJ2-1; with no DNA, the TCRdb D assignment of TRBD1 cannot be verified. The CDR3 sequence is 19 residues long. Per germline, CDR1 SNHLY and CDR2 FYNNEI. CDR3: CASRPYRERESSSYNEQFF.

The chain is built from TRBV11-2 and TRBJ2-3. The CDR3 contains 13 residues. Germline V gene lookup returns CDR1 SGHAT and CDR2 FQNNGV. The CDR3 sequence is CASSRGDKDTQYF.

The V call is TRBV7-9, the J call TRBJ1-2; TCRdb's assignment of TRBD1 cannot be checked, as there is no DNA. CDR3 size: 14 residues. Germline CDR1 and CDR2: SEHNR and FQNEAQ (reference sequence). This CDR3 is CASSFGGSHYGYTF.

The J gene is TRBJ1-6, the V gene TRBV5-1; TCRdb reports TRBD1, a call that lacks DNA to check it against. Germline V lookup: CDR1 SGHRS, CDR2 YFSETQ. The CDR3 covers 13 residues. CDR3 in amino acids: CASRDGGNSPLHF.

The chain is built from TRBV5-1 and TRBJ2-1; the TCRdb call, TRBD1, lacks DNA for checking. The CDR3 spans 14 residues. Looked up from germline, CDR1 is SGHRS and CDR2 is YFSETQ. CDR3 sequence: CASRLNDRGETQFF.

The genes are TRBV27 and TRBJ1-2. CDR1 is MNHEY, CDR2 SMNVEV, per germline (reference sequence). This CDR3 is built from 13 residues. The CDR3 reads CASSPSGVIGYTF.

The chain carries TRBV18 and TRBJ2-7; TCRdb lists TRBD2, though no DNA is available to test this call. The CDR3 covers 15 residues. The V gene's germline CDR1 is KGHSH and CDR2 LQKENI. CDR3 protein: CASSPPSGTLYEQYF. The complete variable domain, with remaining parts taken from reference TRBV18 and TRBJ2-7, reads NAGVMQNPRHLVRRRGQEARLRCSPMKGHSHVYWYRQLPEEGLKFMVYLQKENIIDESGMPKERFSAEFPKEGPSILRIQQVVRGDSAAYFCASSPPSGTLYEQYFGPGTRLTVT.

The chain joins TRBV29-1 to TRBJ2-7; the D gene TCRdb calls, TRBD2, cannot be checked with no DNA. The CDR3 consists of 12 residues. Germline CDR1 SQVTM, CDR2 ANQGSEA. CDR3 region: CSVGTGEGEQYF.

The V and J genes are TRBV3-1 and TRBJ2-5; TCRdb picks TRBD2, but there is no DNA to check that call. Germline V gives CDR1 LGHDT, CDR2 YNNKEL (reference sequence). The length of the CDR3 is 15 residues. The CDR3 reads CASSHSGARRETQYF.

The chain recombines TRBV5-6 with TRBJ2-7; lacking DNA, the TRBD2 call made by TCRdb goes unchecked. Germline-derived CDR1 and CDR2 are SGHDT and YYEEEE. The CDR3 length is 13 residues. This CDR3 is CASSYGAGYEQYF.

The rearrangement joins TRBV5-6 to TRBJ1-5; TCRdb lists TRBD1, though no DNA is available to test this call. Germline CDR1 SGHDT, CDR2 YYEEEE. The CDR3 has 14 residues. CDR3 loop: CASSWGRNNQPQHF.

The chain links TRBV20-1 to TRBJ2-5; TCRdb's D call, TRBD1, is unchecked because there is no DNA. Germline V gives CDR1 DFQATT, CDR2 SNEGSKA (reference sequence). This CDR3 contains 15 residues. CDR3: CSASPARGYQETQYF.

The V and J genes are TRBV5-1 and TRBJ2-5; the D call from TCRdb, TRBD2, cannot be confirmed without DNA. The germline gives CDR1 SGHRS, CDR2 YFSETQ. There are 13 residues in the CDR3. The CDR3: CASSSFSVETQYF. The complete variable domain, with remaining parts taken from reference TRBV5-1 and TRBJ2-5, reads KAGVTQTPRYLIKTRGQQVTLSCSPISGHRSVSWYQQTPGQGLQFLFEYFSETQRNKGNFPGRFSGRQFSNSRSEMNVSTLELGDSALYLCASSSFSVETQYFGPGTRLLVL.

The rearrangement uses TRBV4-3 and TRBJ2-2; TCRdb lists TRBD1, though no DNA is available to test this call. Per germline, CDR1 LGHNA and CDR2 YSLEER. The CDR3 runs 17 residues. This CDR3 is CASSHVLGQGNTGELFF.

This chain connects TRBV15 to TRBJ2-3; TCRdb's D call, TRBD2, is unchecked because there is no DNA. The germline V gene has CDR1 LNHNV and CDR2 YYDKDF (reference sequence). The CDR3 is 17 amino acids. This chain's CDR3 is CATSRTSQGFGLDTQYF.

J is TRBJ1-3 and V is TRBV12-3 or TRBV12-4. The CDR3 is made up of 15 amino acids. CDR3 sequence reads: CASSFEVGSGNTIYF.

V gene TRBV30 combines with J gene TRBJ1-1; TCRdb's D call, TRBD1, is unchecked because there is no DNA. From germline, CDR1 is GTSNPN and CDR2 SVGIG (reference sequence). The CDR3 is 15 amino acids. CDR3 region: CAWIPRLQGITEAFF.